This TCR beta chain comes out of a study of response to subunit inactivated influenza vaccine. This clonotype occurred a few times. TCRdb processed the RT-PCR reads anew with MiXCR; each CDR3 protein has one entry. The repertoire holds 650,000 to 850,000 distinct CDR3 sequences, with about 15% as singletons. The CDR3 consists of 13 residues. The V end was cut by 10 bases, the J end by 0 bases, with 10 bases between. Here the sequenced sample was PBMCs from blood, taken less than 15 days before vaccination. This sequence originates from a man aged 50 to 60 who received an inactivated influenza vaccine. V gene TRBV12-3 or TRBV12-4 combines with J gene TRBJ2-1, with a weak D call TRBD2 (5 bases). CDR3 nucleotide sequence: TGTGCCACAGCGGAGAGCTCCTACAATGAGCAGTTCTTC. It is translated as CATAESSYNEQFF.